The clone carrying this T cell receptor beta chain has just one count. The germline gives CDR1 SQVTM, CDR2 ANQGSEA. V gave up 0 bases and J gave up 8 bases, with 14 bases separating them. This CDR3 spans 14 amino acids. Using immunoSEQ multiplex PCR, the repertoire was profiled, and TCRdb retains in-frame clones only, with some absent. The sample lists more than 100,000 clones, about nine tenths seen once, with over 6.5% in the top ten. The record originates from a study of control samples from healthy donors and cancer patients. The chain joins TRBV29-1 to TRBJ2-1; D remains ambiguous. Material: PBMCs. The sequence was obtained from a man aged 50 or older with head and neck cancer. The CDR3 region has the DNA TGCAGCGTTGAAGATCGTAGGGCAGGATATGAGCAGTTCTTC. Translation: CSVEDRRAGYEQFF.